This T cell receptor (beta chain) was captured in a study of cytomegalovirus exposure and HLA in healthy donors. Unmatched junction bases numbered 2, after V lost 4 bases and J lost 2 bases. This CDR3 region has 15 residues. Germline V CDR1 and CDR2: SGHDT, YYEEEE. 60 Vbeta and 13 Jbeta primers were used in PCR. Sequencing used immunoSEQ multiplex PCR; TCRdb keeps in-frame clones, though not all of them. Counted here are approximately 190,000 clones, around three quarters occurring once; the ten biggest clones make up 1.8%. V is TRBV5-6 and J is TRBJ2-1, with 11 bases matching TRBD2. The TCR was taken from a woman aged 25-40 years in good health and CMV-seronegative. Sequenced: PBMCs. CDR3 in amino acids: CASSPGLAAYNEQFF. CDR3 bases: TGTGCCAGCAGCCCGGGACTAGCGGCCTACAATGAGCAGTTCTTC. The full variable domain, rest sourced from reference TRBV5-6 and TRBJ2-1, is DAGVTQSPTHLIKTRGQQVTLRCSPKSGHDTVSWYQQALGQGPQFIFQYYEEEERQRGNFPDRFSGHQFPNYSSELNVNALLLGDSALYLCASSPGLAAYNEQFFGPGTRLTVL.